The next 14 T cell receptor beta chains were all read from a single sample in a study of blood T cell repertoires in COVID-19. Sequenced by immunoSEQ multiplex PCR; TCRdb stores in-frame clones only, minus some. The table has 100,000 or so clones, roughly 80% seen once. The sample consisted of peripheral blood. The origin of the receptors is a woman of 80 years or more with acute or convalescent COVID-19.

J is TRBJ2-1 and V is TRBV11-3; 9 bases are shared with TRBD2. The V and J ends lost 4 bases and 5 bases, in that order; junction bases with no gene match: 6. This CDR3 is built from 15 residues. Germline lookup yields CDR1 SGHNT and CDR2 YENEEA. The CDR3 DNA sequence: TGTGCCAGCAGCTCGGGCGGGAGGGCCGACAATGAGCAGTTCTTC. It specifies CASSSGGRADNEQFF.

The chain is built from TRBV5-1 and TRBJ1-1, with 8 nucleotides matching TRBD1. CDR1 is SGHRS, CDR2 YFSETQ, per germline. J was trimmed by 4 bases and V by 5 bases; bases with no gene match: 10. The CDR3 totals 15 residues. CDR3 protein: CASRFTGGSRTEAFF. The CDR3 nucleotides are TGCGCCAGCAGGTTCACAGGGGGATCTCGCACTGAAGCTTTCTTT.

This chain uses TRBV6-5 with TRBJ1-2; D perhaps matches TRBD1 (6 bases). The ends were cut back, 8 bases at V and 5 bases at J, with 18 bases in the middle. Germline CDR1 reads MNHEY; CDR2 reads SVGAGI. CDR3 length equals 14 residues. Here the CDR3 DNA reads TGTGCCAGCGTCCCGGGACAAGGGCCTTATGGCTACACCTTC. Protein product: CASVPGQGPYGYTF.

This rearrangement joins TRBV24-1 to TRBJ1-5; D possibly corresponds to TRBD1 (6 bases). The CDR3 spans 13 residues. Germline V CDR1 and CDR2: KGHDR, SFDVKD. Trimming removed 5 bases at V and 9 bases at J, with 13 bases between. DNA for the CDR3: TGTGCCACCAGTGCGGACAGAGCAAGGCCCCAGCATTTT. Residues: CATSADRARPQHF.

This clone has a handful of counts. The rearrangement joins TRBV24-1 to TRBJ2-4; a possible D gene is TRBD2 (5 bases). The CDR3 is 18 residues long. The V gene lost 6 bases and the J gene lost 0 bases, with 20 bases spanning the gap. Looked up from germline, CDR1 is KGHDR and CDR2 is SFDVKD. CDR3 bases: TGTGCCACCAGTCCACCTCCGGGAAGCCTTTCAGCCAAAAACATTCAGTACTTC. It is translated as CATSPPPGSLSAKNIQYF.

The chain has TRBV3-1 (or the pseudogene TRBV3-2) and TRBJ2-1, with D maybe TRBD2 (6 bases). The germline CDR1 and CDR2 sequences are LGHDT and YNNKEL (reference sequence). V was pared by 6 bases and J by 4 bases, with 16 bases between. The CDR3 extends over 15 amino acids. The CDR3 loop reads CASRLGLPLYNEQFF. The CDR3 DNA reads TGTGCCAGCAGGCTGGGACTCCCACTTTACAATGAGCAGTTCTTC.

As DNA, the CDR3 is TGTGCCAGCAGTTTATTCAGTTCACCCCTCCACTTT. It encodes CASSLFSSPLHF. The chain carries TRBV27 and TRBJ1-6; D is uncertain. The CDR3 length is 12 residues. The germline CDR1 and CDR2 sequences are MNHEY and SMNVEV (reference sequence). The V end lost 1 base, the J end lost 9 bases, and 4 bases lay between the germline ends.

The count of this clone is one. V usage is TRBV27 and J usage is TRBJ1-2; 9 nucleotides match TRBD1. Germline values: CDR1 MNHEY, CDR2 SMNVEV (reference sequence). Trimming removed 5 bases from V and 5 bases from J; junction bases left unmatched: 9. The CDR3 is 15 amino acids. CDR3 in DNA: TGTGCCAGCAGTACTCTCCCGACAGGGGGGTATGGCTACACCTTC. It is translated as CASSTLPTGGYGYTF.

The chain joins TRBV7-9 to TRBJ2-3; 8 bases align to TRBD2. Trimming at V came to 6 bases and at J to 0 bases, leaving 5 bases not matched to a gene. The CDR3 covers 15 residues. Germline-derived CDR1 and CDR2 are SEHNR and FQNEAQ (reference sequence). The CDR3 sequence is CASRYSGSSTDTQYF. The DNA of the CDR3 is TGTGCCAGCAGATACAGCGGGAGTAGCACAGATACGCAGTATTTT.

This chain links TRBV5-1 with TRBJ2-5; maybe TRBD1 (5 bases). Germline V gene sequence: CDR1 SGHRS, CDR2 YFSETQ. The germline V and J ends were trimmed by 2 bases and 0 bases, with 8 bases remaining between them. The CDR3 loop spans 14 amino acids. The CDR3 reads CASSFDSNQETQYF. The CDR3, as DNA: TGCGCCAGCAGCTTTGACAGCAACCAAGAGACCCAGTACTTC.

This sequence joins TRBV7-9 and TRBJ1-4, with D hard to call. With 8 bases removed from V and 7 bases from J, the gap between germline ends came to 8 bases. The CDR3 runs to 11 residues. The germline V gene has CDR1 SEHNR and CDR2 FQNEAQ (reference sequence). In nucleotides, the CDR3 is TGTGCCAGCGAGCGGGGTGAAAAACTGTTTTTT. Amino acids: CASERGEKLFF.

The chain couples TRBV27 to TRBJ1-6; D unresolved. The V gene lost 8 bases and the J gene lost 7 bases, with 15 bases spanning the gap. Germline V gene data show CDR1 as MNHEY and CDR2 as SMNVEV (reference sequence). This CDR3 is 14 amino acids long. In DNA form, the CDR3 reads TGTGCCAGCTCCTCGAACAGAGACAATTCACCCCTCCACTTT. This gives the protein CASSSNRDNSPLHF.

The chain uses TRBV18 and TRBJ1-4; the match to TRBD1 covers 8 bases. V lost 3 bases to trimming and J lost 12 bases; unmatched junction nucleotides: 3. CDR1 and CDR2 from the germline V gene are KGHSH and LQKENI. The CDR3 consists of 12 residues. The CDR3 spells CASSPGTGQLFF. CDR3 sequence (DNA): TGTGCCAGCTCACCTGGGACAGGTCAACTGTTTTTT.

The chain carries TRBV2 and TRBJ2-5; D perhaps matches TRBD1 (6 bases). The CDR3 is 15 residues long. Per the germline V gene, CDR1 is SNHLY and CDR2 is FYNNEI. The V end lost 7 bases, the J end lost 4 bases, and 19 bases lay between the germline ends. Here the CDR3 DNA reads TGTGCCAGCACGGTTGGGTTAACAGGGATAGAGACCCAGTACTTC. The encoded protein is CASTVGLTGIETQYF.